The clone carrying this TCR beta chain was seen a few times. Its antigen is unidentified. This sample is drawn from a study of beta chain features in type 1 diabetes. The germline CDR1 and CDR2 sequences are SGDLS and YYNGEE. Trimming shortened V by 2 bases and J by 3 bases, and 14 bases separated the two germline ends. The CDR3 is 16 residues long. Sequenced material consisted of expressed TCRB transcripts (all of the isolated RNA was reverse transcribed). The table came from immunoSEQ multiplex PCR; TCRdb's copy has only in-frame clones and leaves some out. The table lists more than 250,000 clones, 14% of them singletons. General study points: Whether HLA type influences TCRB rearrangement remained unresolved here. Moderate but significant shortening of TCRB CDR3s was recorded in all four CD4+ subsets from Type 1 diabetes patients. Healthy donors had naive, central memory and Treg TCRB repertoires that appeared less similar than those seen among patients. VDJ junctions from patients with type 1 diabetes contained fewer insertions and more deletions.

The sample comprised naive CD4+ T cells from blood. This TCR was sampled from a man younger than 45 with type 1 diabetes. The chain combines TRBV9 with TRBJ1-4; weak D call: TRBD1 (6 bases). In nucleotides, the CDR3 is TGTGCCAGCAGCGTCTCGACAGGACAACCTAATGAAAAACTGTTTTTT. This encodes CASSVSTGQPNEKLFF.